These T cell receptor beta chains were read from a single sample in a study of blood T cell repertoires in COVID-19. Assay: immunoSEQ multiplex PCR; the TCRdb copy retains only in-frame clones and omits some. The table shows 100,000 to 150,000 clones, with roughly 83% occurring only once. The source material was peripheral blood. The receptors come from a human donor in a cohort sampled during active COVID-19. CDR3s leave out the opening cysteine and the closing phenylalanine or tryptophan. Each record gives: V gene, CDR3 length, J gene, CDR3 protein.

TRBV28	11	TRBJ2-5	ASSSLLGETQY
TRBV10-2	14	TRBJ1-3	ASSEFRTIGGNTIY
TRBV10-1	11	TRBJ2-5	ASSEIPGETQY
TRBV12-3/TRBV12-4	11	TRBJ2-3	ASSWAPQDTQY
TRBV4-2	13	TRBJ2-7	ASSQVTSGSYEQY
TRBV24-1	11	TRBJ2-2	ATSQVNTGELF
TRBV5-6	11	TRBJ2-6	ASSLAGANVLT
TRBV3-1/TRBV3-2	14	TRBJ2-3	ASSQPTRTGGGTQY
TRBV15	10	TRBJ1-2	ATSRVGGWNT
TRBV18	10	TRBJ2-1	ASSPYYNEQF
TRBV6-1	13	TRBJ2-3	ASSDAGMIKDTQY
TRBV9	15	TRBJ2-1	ASSGGLFAGDRNEQF
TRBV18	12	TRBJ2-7	ASSPLVSSYEQY
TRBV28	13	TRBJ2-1	ASTTQISSYNEQF
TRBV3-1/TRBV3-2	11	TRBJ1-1	ASSQARSVEAF
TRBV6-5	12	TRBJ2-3	ASSYSAYTDTQY
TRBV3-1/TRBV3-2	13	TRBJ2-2	ASSPAGVGPGELF
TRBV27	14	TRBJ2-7	ASSQYSGGFVYEQY
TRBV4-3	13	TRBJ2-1	ASSQDGRDYNEQF
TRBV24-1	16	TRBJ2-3	ATSDPGLAGSSTDTQY
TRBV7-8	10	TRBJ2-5	ASSRGGETQY